The 10 T cell receptor beta chains presented below share a single source sample, sequenced in a study of T cells in narcolepsy (dated by TCRdb to the late 2010s). Receptor amplification or capture employed the immunoSEQ multiplex PCR assay. TCRdb's version of the immuneACCESS table is confined to in-frame rearrangements and falls short of the full clone set. An unresolved V gene accounts for under half of the shortfall where checked; the remainder is of unknown origin. Recorded for this sample are over 25,000 clones; around 78% of them occurred a single time. The top ten clonotypes cover nearly 3.5% of the sample. The sample taken for sequencing was CD45RA- memory CD4+ T cells from PBMCs. The cell subset or site label, read with the paper, signifies: memory T cells sorted ex vivo from peripheral blood. The receptors come from a human donor with narcolepsy.

The rearrangement joins TRBV5-4 to TRBJ2-5; either TRBD1 or TRBD2 may fit D (5 bases each). The CDR3 has 15 amino acids. Germline V CDR1 and CDR2: SGHNT, YYREEE (reference sequence). V was shortened by 0 bases and J by 3 bases, with 12 bases between the two germline ends. CDR3 coding DNA: TGTGCCAGCAGCTTGGTCGGGGCCCCGGAAGAGACCCAGTACTTC. Amino acids: CASSLVGAPEETQYF.

This clone has only a few counts. The V gene is TRBV19, the J gene TRBJ2-3, with D maybe TRBD1 (5 bases). Germline V gene lookup returns CDR1 LNHDA and CDR2 SQIVND (reference sequence). Trimming took off 3 bases at V and 0 bases at J, with 10 bases between the two ends. The CDR3 has 15 amino acids. The CDR3 here is CASSMGQPSTDTQYF. CDR3 sequence (DNA): TGTGCCAGTAGTATGGGGCAGCCTAGCACAGATACGCAGTATTTT.

The J gene is TRBJ2-4, the V gene TRBV9; D remains ambiguous. V was cut by 3 bases and J by 0 bases, with 13 bases left in between. CDR1 is SGDLS and CDR2 is YYNGEE in the germline V gene. The CDR3 covers 16 residues. CDR3 sequence: CASSGGPGPAKNIQYF. CDR3 DNA: TGTGCCAGCAGCGGAGGCCCCGGGCCAGCCAAAAACATTCAGTACTTC.

On this clone itself: The same CDR3 arises from other DNA sequences in this sample as well. The V and J genes are TRBV7-9 and TRBJ1-6; the D gene is possibly TRBD1 (5 bases). The CDR3 loop spans 14 amino acids. V gave up 1 base and J gave up 4 bases, with 5 bases separating them. The germline V gene has CDR1 SEHNR and CDR2 FQNEAQ (reference sequence). The CDR3 sequence is CASSLEGYNSPLHF. The CDR3 DNA reads as TGTGCCAGCAGCTTAGAGGGGTATAATTCACCCCTCCACTTT.

The chain joins TRBV5-4 to TRBJ1-4, with 8 nucleotides matching TRBD1. The germline CDR1 and CDR2 sequences are SGHNT and YYREEE (reference sequence). CDR3 size: 14 residues. V was clipped by 5 bases and J by 8 bases; unmatched bases: 8. The CDR3 loop is CASSLGQGLEKLFF. The CDR3 region has the DNA TGTGCCAGCAGTCTCGGACAGGGTTTGGAAAAACTGTTTTTT.

J is TRBJ1-2 and V is TRBV7-9; a possible D gene is TRBD1 (6 bases). The CDR3 contains 16 residues. From germline, CDR1 is SEHNR and CDR2 FQNEAQ (reference sequence). V shed 1 base and J shed 4 bases, with 16 bases lying between them. As DNA, the CDR3 is TGTGCCAGCAGCTTAGATTCGGGGGCCCAGCTCTATGGCTACACCTTC. Translation: CASSLDSGAQLYGYTF.

V usage is TRBV5-1 and J usage is TRBJ1-5; D gene ambiguous. The CDR3 is 15 amino acids. V lost 4 bases and J 4 bases, leaving 15 bases between the germline ends. Germline V gives CDR1 SGHRS, CDR2 YFSETQ. This chain's CDR3 is CASSPLGTGNQPQHF. The CDR3 DNA follows: TGCGCCAGCAGCCCCCTGGGAACGGGTAATCAGCCCCAGCATTTT.

Comments on this clone: Sequence at one end of the junction differs from germline and may be a read error. This sequence joins TRBV19 and TRBJ2-3; 11 nucleotides line up with TRBD2. The V gene's germline CDR1 is LNHDA and CDR2 SQIVND (reference sequence). This CDR3 is 16 amino acids long. CDR3 residues: CASSRTSGGGTDTQYF. In DNA, the CDR3 is TGTGCCAGTAGTAGAACTAGCGGGGGTGGTACAGATACGCAATATTTT.

The chain carries TRBV30 and TRBJ2-3; D unclear. The CDR3 is 13 amino acids. Trimming took 0 bases from V and 2 from J, leaving 6 bases between them. CDR1 and CDR2 (germline): GTSNPN, SVGIG (reference sequence). CDR3 coding DNA: TGTGCCTGGAGTGTAGTGTTCACAGATACGCAGTATTTT. It is translated as CAWSVVFTDTQYF.

This clone was counted a single time. This chain uses TRBV5-4 with TRBJ2-5, with 8 bases that match TRBD2. The CDR3 runs to 14 residues. Unmatched junction bases numbered 8, after V lost 5 bases and J lost 5 bases. CDR1 and CDR2 (germline): SGHNT, YYREEE (reference sequence). CDR3 sequence reads: CASRPGGPGETQYF. In DNA form, the CDR3 reads TGTGCCAGCAGACCGGGGGGGCCGGGGGAGACCCAGTACTTC.